This is a list of T cell receptor beta chains from one sample in a study of CD4 T cell repertoires in COVID-19. The repertoire was sequenced with immunoSEQ multiplex PCR; TCRdb's copy has only in-frame clones and lacks some. The table shows fewer than 25,000 clones, with over 75% occurring only once. Sequenced here: central memory CD4+ T cells from blood, sampled before the COVID-19 pandemic. The source of these receptors is a human donor who had COVID-19. Both conserved end residues are part of each CDR3. D genes are given only for firm matches. Not every row has a clone size; where given, it reads once, few, many or a size class.

v_call	cdr3_length	d_call	clone_size	j_call	cdr3_aa	cdr3_nt
TRBV2	15	TRBD1	-	TRBJ1-4	CASSEGGQGGEKLFF	TGTGCCAGCAGTGAAGGGGGACAGGGTGGTGAAAAACTGTTTTTT
TRBV6-5	15	-	-	TRBJ2-1	CASRRLVGAGVEEFF	TGTGCCAGTAGAAGACTAGTGGGGGCGGGAGTCGAGGAGTTCTTC
TRBV7-2	15	-	-	TRBJ1-5	CASSPESGGGQPQHF	TGTGCCAGCAGCCCAGAGAGTGGGGGCGGGCAGCCCCAGCATTTT
TRBV7-3	16	TRBD2	few	TRBJ2-2	CASSLTPSGATGELFF	TGTGCCAGCAGCTTAACCCCTAGCGGGGCCACCGGGGAGCTGTTTTTT
TRBV18	15	TRBD1	-	TRBJ1-3	CASSPGTGTGNTIYF	TGTGCCAGCTCACCTGGGACAGGGACTGGAAACACCATATATTTT
TRBV7-8	12	-	-	TRBJ1-5	CASSLLNQPQHF	TGTGCCAGCAGCTTACTTAATCAGCCCCAGCATTTT
TRBV9	14	-	once	TRBJ2-7	CASSVIYEGSEQYF	TGTGCCAGCAGCGTAATATATGAGGGTTCCGAGCAGTACTTC
TRBV28	12	-	few	TRBJ1-5	CASRGGNQPQHF	TGTGCCAGCAGAGGGGGCAATCAGCCCCAGCATTTT
TRBV23-1	18	-	-	TRBJ1-4	CASSHLPCRGCGGEKLFF	TGCGCCAGCAGTCACCTTCCCTGCAGGGGCTGCGGGGGTGAAAAACTGTTTTTT
TRBV6-6	15	TRBD2	-	TRBJ2-2	CASRPPGLGSGELFF	TGTGCCAGCAGACCTCCGGGACTAGGTTCCGGGGAGCTGTTTTTT
TRBV19	14	-	-	TRBJ1-1	CASSIRGDYTEAFF	TGTGCCAGTAGTATTCGGGGGGATTACACTGAAGCTTTCTTT
TRBV6-5	14	-	-	TRBJ2-3	CASSYSRYTDTQYF	TGTGCCAGCAGTTACTCGAGGTACACAGATACGCAGTATTTT
TRBV13	16	TRBD2	-	TRBJ2-3	CASSYRGGAETDTQYF	TGTGCCAGCAGCTACCGCGGGGGGGCCGAAACAGATACGCAGTATTTT
TRBV27	16	-	-	TRBJ2-7	CASSPGRRLGGAEQYF	TGTGCCAGCAGCCCAGGCAGGAGACTAGGGGGCGCAGAGCAGTACTTC
TRBV18	14	TRBD1	-	TRBJ1-2	CASSPGGTAHGYTF	TGTGCCAGCTCACCAGGCGGGACAGCCCATGGCTACACCTTC
TRBV6-6	15	-	-	TRBJ1-4	CASSYSTVVNEKLFF	TGTGCCAGCAGTTACTCGACAGTAGTCAATGAAAAACTGTTTTTT
TRBV27	17	-	-	TRBJ2-1	CASSLSRLAAPYNEQFF	TGTGCCAGCAGTTTATCGAGGTTAGCGGCACCCTACAATGAGCAGTTCTTC
TRBV4-1	12	-	once	TRBJ1-1	CASSHAGGEAFF	TGCGCCAGCAGCCATGCCGGAGGGGAAGCTTTCTTT
TRBV7-6	16	-	-	TRBJ2-5	CASSLGAASGQETQYF	TGTGCCAGCAGCTTGGGAGCCGCCTCAGGTCAGGAGACCCAGTACTTC
TRBV7-6	15	-	-	TRBJ2-3	CASSSTAGNTDTQYF	TGTGCCAGCAGCTCGACGGCGGGAAACACAGATACGCAGTATTTT
TRBV11-2	13	-	-	TRBJ2-1	CASREASYNEQFF	TGTGCCAGCAGAGAGGCCAGCTACAATGAGCAGTTCTTC
TRBV7-2	14	TRBD1	-	TRBJ2-7	CASSGQGLSYEQYF	TGTGCCAGCAGCGGACAGGGCCTATCCTACGAGCAGTACTTC
TRBV5-1	14	-	-	TRBJ1-3	CASSRTDSGNTIYF	TGCGCCAGCAGCCGGACTGACTCTGGAAACACCATATATTTT
TRBV6-1	15	TRBD1	-	TRBJ2-7	CASSRDSTPTYEQYF	TGTGCCAGCAGTAGGGACAGTACCCCGACATACGAGCAGTACTTC
TRBV5-6	11	-	-	TRBJ1-1	CASSFRTEAFF	TGTGCCAGCAGCTTCCGGACTGAAGCTTTCTTT
TRBV6-5	13	TRBD1	-	TRBJ2-3	CASSQDRGDTQYF	TGTGCCAGCAGCCAGGACAGGGGAGATACGCAGTATTTT
TRBV2	13	-	few	TRBJ2-7	CASSETVSYEQYF	TGTGCCAGCAGTGAAACGGTCTCCTACGAGCAGTACTTC
TRBV10-3	14	TRBD2	-	TRBJ2-1	CAIPTSGPLDEQFF	TGTGCCATCCCGACTAGCGGACCCCTCGATGAGCAGTTCTTC
TRBV7-2	12	TRBD1	-	TRBJ2-1	CASSSGTVGKFF	TGTGCCAGCAGCTCCGGGACAGTTGGGAAGTTCTTC
TRBV2	13	-	few	TRBJ2-3	CASSFRSTDTQYF	TGTGCCAGCAGCTTTCGGAGCACAGATACGCAGTATTTT
TRBV19	14	TRBD1	-	TRBJ1-2	CASTQTGGGSGYTF	TGTGCCAGTACCCAGACAGGGGGTGGATCTGGCTACACCTTC
TRBV5-4	17	-	-	TRBJ2-2	CASSLGLGGGNTGELFF	TGTGCCAGCAGCTTGGGGTTAGGGGGGGGCAACACCGGGGAGCTGTTTTTT
TRBV5-6	15	TRBD2	-	TRBJ2-1	CASSLGLAGYNEQFF	TGTGCCAGCAGCTTGGGGCTAGCGGGGTACAATGAGCAGTTCTTC
TRBV7-8	19	TRBD1	-	TRBJ1-6	CASSFETGGFNSYNSPLHF	TGTGCCAGCAGCTTCGAGACAGGGGGCTTTAACTCCTATAATTCACCCCTCCACTTT